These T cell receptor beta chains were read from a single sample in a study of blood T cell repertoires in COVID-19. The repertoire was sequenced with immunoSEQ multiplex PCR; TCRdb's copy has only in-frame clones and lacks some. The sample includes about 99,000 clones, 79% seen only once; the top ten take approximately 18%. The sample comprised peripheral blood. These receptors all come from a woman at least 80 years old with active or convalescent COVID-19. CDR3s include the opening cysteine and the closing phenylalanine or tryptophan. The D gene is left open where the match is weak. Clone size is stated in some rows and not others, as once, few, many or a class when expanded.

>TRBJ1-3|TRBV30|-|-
CAWRSSSGNTIYF
TGTGCCTGGAGATCGAGCTCTGGAAACACCATATATTTT
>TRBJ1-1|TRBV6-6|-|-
CASSPPTTNTEAFF
TGTGCCAGCAGTCCCCCGACAACGAACACTGAAGCTTTCTTT
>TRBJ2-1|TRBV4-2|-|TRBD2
CASSVAGDRDNEQFF
TGTGCCAGCAGCGTAGCGGGAGATCGGGACAATGAGCAGTTCTTC
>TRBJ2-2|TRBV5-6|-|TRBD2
CASRPLAGTGELFF
TGTGCCAGCAGACCTCTAGCGGGCACCGGGGAGCTGTTTTTT
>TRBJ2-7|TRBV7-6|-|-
CASSFYTGERREQYF
TGTGCCAGCAGCTTCTACACGGGAGAGCGGCGCGAGCAGTACTTC
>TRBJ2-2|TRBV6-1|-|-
CASSELADTGELFF
TGTGCCAGCAGTGAATTAGCGGACACCGGGGAGCTGTTTTTT
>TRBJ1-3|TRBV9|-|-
CASGNQSSGNTIYF
TGTGCCAGCGGCAACCAAAGCTCTGGAAACACCATATATTTT
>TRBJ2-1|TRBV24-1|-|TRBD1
CATSDSDRVWDQNEQFF
TGTGCCACCAGTGATTCCGACAGGGTTTGGGATCAGAATGAGCAGTTCTTC
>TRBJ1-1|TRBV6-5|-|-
CASTRDQGWNTEAFF
TGTGCCAGCACTAGGGATCAGGGCTGGAACACTGAAGCTTTCTTT
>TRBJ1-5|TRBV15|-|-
CATSREVVLGQPQHF
TGTGCCACCAGCAGAGAGGTGGTCCTCGGTCAGCCCCAGCATTTT
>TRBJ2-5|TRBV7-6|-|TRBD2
CASSLLLAGGETQYF
TGTGCCAGCAGCTTGCTTCTAGCGGGAGGGGAGACCCAGTACTTC
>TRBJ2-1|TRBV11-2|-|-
CASSLDSGLTTYNEQFF
TGTGCCAGCAGCTTAGATAGTGGACTGACGACCTACAATGAGCAGTTCTTC
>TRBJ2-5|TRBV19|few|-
CASSIGLQETQYF
TGTGCCAGTAGTATCGGACTCCAAGAGACCCAGTACTTC
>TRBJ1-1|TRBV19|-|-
CASSPRVGNTEAFF
TGTGCCAGTAGTCCCCGGGTGGGGAACACTGAAGCTTTCTTT
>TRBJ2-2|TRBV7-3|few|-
CASSLDSAAGELFF
TGTGCCAGCAGCTTAGACAGCGCCGCCGGGGAGCTGTTTTTT
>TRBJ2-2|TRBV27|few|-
CASSPTETGELFF
TGTGCCAGCAGCCCCACAGAGACCGGGGAGCTGTTTTTT
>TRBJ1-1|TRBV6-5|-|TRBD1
CASSYPPGGINTEAFF
TGTGCCAGCAGTTACCCGCCAGGGGGGATCAACACTGAAGCTTTCTTT
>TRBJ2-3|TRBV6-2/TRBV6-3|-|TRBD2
CASSYSGLALTDTQYF
TGTGCCAGCAGTTACTCGGGACTAGCGTTGACAGATACGCAGTATTTT
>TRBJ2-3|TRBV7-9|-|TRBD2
CASSFGARELWPQYF
TGTGCCAGCAGCTTCGGCGCGCGGGAGCTATGGCCGCAGTATTTT
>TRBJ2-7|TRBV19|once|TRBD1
CASSTDRDHEQYF
TGTGCCAGTAGTACGGACAGGGACCACGAGCAGTACTTC
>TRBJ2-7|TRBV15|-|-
CATSRDGGLTPYEQYF
TGTGCCACCAGCAGAGATGGTGGCCTGACACCCTACGAGCAGTACTTC
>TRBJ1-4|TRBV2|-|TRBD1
CASRDRGGEKLFF
TGTGCCAGCAGAGACAGGGGAGGTGAAAAACTGTTTTTT
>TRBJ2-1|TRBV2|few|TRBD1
CASSYRTGVNEQFF
TGTGCCAGCAGTTACCGGACAGGGGTCAATGAGCAGTTCTTC
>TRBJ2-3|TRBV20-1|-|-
CSASPSRGSTDTQYF
TGCAGTGCTAGTCCGTCTCGGGGGAGCACAGATACGCAGTATTTT
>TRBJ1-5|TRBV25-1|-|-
CASSELTANQPQHF
TGTGCCAGCAGTGAATTAACAGCCAATCAGCCCCAGCATTTT
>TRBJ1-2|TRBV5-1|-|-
CASSLVAGDYRYTF
TGCGCCAGCAGCTTGGTCGCGGGGGACTATCGCTACACCTTC
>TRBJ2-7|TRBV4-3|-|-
CASSQTPRAAVYEQYF
TGCGCCAGCAGCCAGACCCCACGAGCGGCCGTTTACGAGCAGTACTTC
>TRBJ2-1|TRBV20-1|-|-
CRAVAGSEQFF
TGCAGGGCGGTTGCGGGTAGTGAGCAGTTCTTC
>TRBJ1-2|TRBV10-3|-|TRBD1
CAITGVTGDSYGYTF
TGTGCCATCACTGGAGTAACAGGGGATAGCTATGGCTACACCTTC
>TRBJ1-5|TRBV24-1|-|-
CATSDSRGGNQPQHF
TGTGCCACCAGTGATTCCAGGGGCGGCAATCAGCCCCAGCATTTT
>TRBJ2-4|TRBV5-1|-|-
CASSLGEGGLGAKNIQYF
TGTGCCAGCAGCTTGGGAGAGGGCGGTCTAGGAGCCAAAAACATTCAGTACTTC
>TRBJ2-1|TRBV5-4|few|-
CASSLGVGEQFF
TGTGCCAGCAGCTTGGGCGTGGGCGAGCAGTTCTTC
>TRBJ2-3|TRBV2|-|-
CASSERQGGLDTQYF
TGTGCCAGCAGTGAAAGGCAGGGTGGCCTGGATACGCAGTATTTT
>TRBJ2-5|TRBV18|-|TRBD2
CASSPLADQETQYF
TGTGCCAGCTCACCGCTAGCGGACCAAGAGACCCAGTACTTC
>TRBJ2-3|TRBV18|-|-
CASSPQVGASTDTQYF
TGTGCCAGCTCACCACAAGTGGGAGCAAGCACAGATACGCAGTATTTT
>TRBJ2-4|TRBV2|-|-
CASSERGGEIAKNIQYF
TGTGCCAGCAGTGAAAGGGGAGGTGAGATAGCCAAAAACATTCAGTACTTC
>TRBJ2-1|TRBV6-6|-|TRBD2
CASSRALLLAGGGEQFF
TGTGCCAGCAGTCGCGCCTTGTTGCTAGCGGGAGGGGGGGAGCAGTTCTTC
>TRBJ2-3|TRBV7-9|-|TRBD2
CASSLSLAGASDTQYF
TGTGCCAGCAGCTTATCCCTAGCGGGAGCCTCAGATACGCAGTATTTT
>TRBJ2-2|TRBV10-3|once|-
CAISVGTRNTGELFF
TGTGCCATCAGTGTAGGGACACGGAACACCGGGGAGCTGTTTTTT
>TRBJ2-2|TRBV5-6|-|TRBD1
CASSLADRVSGELFF
TGTGCCAGCAGCTTGGCGGACAGGGTATCCGGGGAGCTGTTTTTT
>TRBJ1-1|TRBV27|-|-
CASSLKPGGTEAFF
TGTGCCAGCAGTTTAAAGCCCGGCGGCACTGAAGCTTTCTTT
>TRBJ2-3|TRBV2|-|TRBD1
CASSGQGARF
TGTGCCAGCAGTGGACAGGGTGCGCGTTTT
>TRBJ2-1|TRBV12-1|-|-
CASSLTGSSYNEQFF
TGTGCCAGCAGCTTGACAGGGAGCTCCTACAATGAGCAGTTCTTC
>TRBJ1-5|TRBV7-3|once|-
CASSFEGQPQHF
TGTGCCAGCAGCTTCGAGGGTCAGCCCCAGCATTTT
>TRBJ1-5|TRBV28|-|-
CASSLVGQLNQPQHF
TGTGCCAGCAGTTTGGTAGGACAGCTCAATCAGCCCCAGCATTTT
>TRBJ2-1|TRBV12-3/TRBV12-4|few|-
CASSPLFNEQFF
TGTGCCAGCAGTCCCCTCTTCAATGAGCAGTTCTTC
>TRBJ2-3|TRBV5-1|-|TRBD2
CASSLEGGWTQYF
TGCGCCAGCAGCTTGGAGGGAGGGTGGACGCAGTATTTT
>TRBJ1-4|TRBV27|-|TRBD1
CASSTHRTGDEKLFF
TGTGCCAGCAGTACCCACAGGACAGGGGACGAAAAACTGTTTTTT
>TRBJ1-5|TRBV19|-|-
CASSIPQGNQPQHF
TGTGCCAGTAGTATCCCACAGGGCAATCAGCCCCAGCATTTT